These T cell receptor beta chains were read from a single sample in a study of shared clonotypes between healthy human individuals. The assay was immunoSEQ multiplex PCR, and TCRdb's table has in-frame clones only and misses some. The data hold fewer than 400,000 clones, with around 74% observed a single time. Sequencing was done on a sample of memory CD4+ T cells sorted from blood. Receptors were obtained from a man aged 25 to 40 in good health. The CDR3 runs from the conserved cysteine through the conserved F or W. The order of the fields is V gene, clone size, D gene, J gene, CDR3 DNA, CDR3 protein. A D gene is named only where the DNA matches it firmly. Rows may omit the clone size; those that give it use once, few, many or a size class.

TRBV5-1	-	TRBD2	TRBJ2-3	TGCGCCAGCAGCCCCGGGCTCTACCAGGGACTAGCGCGACCTACGCAGTATTTT	CASSPGLYQGLARPTQYF
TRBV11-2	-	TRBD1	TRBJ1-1	TGTGCCAGCAGCCTGGCCCCGGGACAGGGATTTGACACTGAAGCTTTCTTT	CASSLAPGQGFDTEAFF
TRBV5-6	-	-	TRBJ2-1	TGTGCCAGCAGCTTGGACGGACATGTTGGGAATGAGCAGTTCTTC	CASSLDGHVGNEQFF
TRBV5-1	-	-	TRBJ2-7	TGCGCCAGCAGCTCTATCCCGGGCGGAAATTACGAGCAGTACTTC	CASSSIPGGNYEQYF
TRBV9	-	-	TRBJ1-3	TGTGCCAGCAGCGCCGGGGGGCGGTACGGACACACCATATATTTT	CASSAGGRYGHTIYF
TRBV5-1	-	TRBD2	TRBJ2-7	TGCGCCAGCAGTACCGGGACTAGCGGGCCCCAGGGGCAGTACTTC	CASSTGTSGPQGQYF
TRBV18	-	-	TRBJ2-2	TGTGCCAGCTCACTGGTAGCTATCGGGGAGCTGTTTTTT	CASSLVAIGELFF
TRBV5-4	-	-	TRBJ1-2	TGTGCCAGCAGCTCAGGGAGGGACCTTATCTATGGCTACACCTTC	CASSSGRDLIYGYTF
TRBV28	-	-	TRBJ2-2	TGTGCCAGCAGTCCGAGGACAGTCACCGGGGAGCTGTTTTTT	CASSPRTVTGELFF
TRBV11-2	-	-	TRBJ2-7	TGTGCCAGCAGGCATTACCAGGGCGAGCAGTACTTC	CASRHYQGEQYF
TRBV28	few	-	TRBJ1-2	TGTGCCAGCATGCTCGCAGGGGTTTATGGCTACACCTTC	CASMLAGVYGYTF
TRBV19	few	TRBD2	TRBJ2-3	TGTGCCAGTAGTCTGGCTAGCGGTCAGGTAGATACGCAGTATTTT	CASSLASGQVDTQYF
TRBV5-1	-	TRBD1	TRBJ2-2	TGCGCCAGCAGCGCCCAGGGGGCGAAGGCCGGGGAGCTGTTTTTT	CASSAQGAKAGELFF
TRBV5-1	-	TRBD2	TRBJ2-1	TGCGCCAGCAGCTCATCTAGCGGGAGGGTTTGGAATGAGCAGTTCTTC	CASSSSSGRVWNEQFF
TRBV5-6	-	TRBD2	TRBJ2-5	TGTGCCAGCAGCCCTCGAGTGACTAGCGGGACGCTCTACTTC	CASSPRVTSGTLYF
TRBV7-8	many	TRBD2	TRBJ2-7	TGTGCCAGCAGCAAAATAGCGGGAGGGTCCTACGAGCAGTACTTC	CASSKIAGGSYEQYF
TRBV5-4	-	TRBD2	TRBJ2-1	TGTGCCAGCAGCGGGCGACTAGCGGGATCTCTCAATGAGCAGTTCTTC	CASSGRLAGSLNEQFF
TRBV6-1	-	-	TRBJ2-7	TGTGCCAGCAGTGAACAGGAGAGTTCGTACGAGCAGTACTTC	CASSEQESSYEQYF
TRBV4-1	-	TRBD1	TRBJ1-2	TGCGCCAGCAGCACGGGACAGGGGAACTATGGCTACACCTTC	CASSTGQGNYGYTF
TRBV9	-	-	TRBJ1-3	TGTGCCAGCAGCGTAGATGACAGCCACTCTGGAAACACCATATATTTT	CASSVDDSHSGNTIYF
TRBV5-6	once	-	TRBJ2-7	TGTGCCAGCAGCTTCTCGCCTAGTGGCGCCTACGAGCAGTACTTC	CASSFSPSGAYEQYF
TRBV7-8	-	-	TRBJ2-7	TGTGCCAGCAGCTTAGATCGGGACAAAGGACTCGAGCAGTACTTC	CASSLDRDKGLEQYF